This T cell receptor beta chain is from a study of CD8+CD57+ T cells in acquired aplastic anemia. This clonotype was observed a handful of times. CDR3 length: 17 residues. The germline gives CDR1 MDHEN, CDR2 SYDVKM. Trimming cost V 3 bases and J 4 bases; bases outside gene matches: 12. Genomic DNA, the template, was used for profiling of the TCR beta VDJ and CDR3. One entry per CDR3 protein, called by TCRdb with MiXCR from the reads. The sample consists of about 250,000 distinct CDR3 sequences, 40% to 50% of them appearing once. Sequencing was done on patients that had shown CD8+CD57+ cell expansion by flow cytometry.

V gene TRBV28 combines with J gene TRBJ1-1; 9 bases match TRBD1. This TCR was sampled from a human donor with aplastic anemia. Sequences were obtained from sorted CD4+, CD8+, or CD8+CD57+ T cells (not recorded which) from PBMCs. The chain's CDR3 is CASSFMGQGKGSTEAFF. CDR3 DNA: TGTGCCAGCAGTTTTATGGGACAGGGCAAGGGGAGCACTGAAGCTTTCTTT.